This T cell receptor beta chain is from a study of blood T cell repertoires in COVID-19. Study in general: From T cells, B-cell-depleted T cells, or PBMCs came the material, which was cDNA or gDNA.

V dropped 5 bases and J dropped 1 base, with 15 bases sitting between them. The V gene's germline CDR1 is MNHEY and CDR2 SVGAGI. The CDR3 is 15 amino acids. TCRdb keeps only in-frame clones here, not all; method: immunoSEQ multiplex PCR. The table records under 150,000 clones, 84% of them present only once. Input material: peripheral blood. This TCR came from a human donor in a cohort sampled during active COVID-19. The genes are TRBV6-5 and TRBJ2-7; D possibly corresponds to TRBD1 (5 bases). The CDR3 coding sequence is TGTGCCAGCAGTATGGGGCCCCCCAGTTCCTACGAGCAGTACTTC. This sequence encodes CASSMGPPSSYEQYF.